The T cell receptor (beta chain) under discussion was sequenced for a study of CD8 T cells in ankylosing spondylitis. Broader study findings: Reportedly, matched ankylosing spondylitis synovial fluid was significantly enriched for disease-linked clones. Reactive arthritis synovial fluid and blood previously showed some of these motif variants. A motif of 7 to 9 highly homologous TCR beta variants was seen as apparently characteristic of ankylosing spondylitis blood.

Deletions cut 2 bases from V and 1 base from J, with 19 bases between. The CDR3 sequence is 18 residues long. Germline CDR1 SNHLY, CDR2 FYNNEI. TCRdb analysed the 5' RACE reads with MiXCR anew, one entry per CDR3 protein. The sample includes about 220,000 distinct CDR3 sequences, around 19% of them seen just once. This clonotype was seen only once. Its antigen is unknown. The V call is TRBV2, the J call TRBJ2-3; D is tentatively TRBD1 or TRBD2 (6 bases each). The receptor was isolated from a male donor with ankylosing spondylitis. Input material: blood, either unsorted or a sorted T cell fraction (not recorded which). The CDR3 spells CASSELFGREGGTDTQYF. The DNA for the CDR3 is TGTGCCAGCAGTGAATTGTTCGGGAGAGAGGGGGGCACAGATACGCAGTATTTT.